This T cell receptor (beta chain) was documented in a study of cytomegalovirus exposure and HLA in healthy donors. Study results and caveats: Earlier analysis yielded a pattern in which most TCR beta V segments were productive about 87% or about 30% of the time.

As to this clone: Its antigen is as yet unknown.

The PCR ran on 60 Vbeta and 13 Jbeta primers. Assay: immunoSEQ multiplex PCR; the TCRdb copy retains only in-frame clones and omits some. The table records around 150,000 clones, approximately 78% of them present only once. The sequence was obtained from a woman in her thirties or forties in good health and CMV-seronegative. Sequenced input: PBMCs.

The CDR3 reads CASSEWSGGASGELFF. CDR3 in DNA: TGTGCCAGCAGTGAGTGGAGCGGGGGGGCGAGCGGGGAGCTGTTTTTT. The gene calls are TRBV2 and TRBJ2-2, with TRBD2 matching over 10 bases. Trimming cost V 3 bases and J 7 bases; bases outside gene matches: 8. This CDR3 comprises 16 residues. Germline CDR1 reads SNHLY; CDR2 reads FYNNEI.